The rows below give T cell receptor beta chains drawn from one sample of a study of T cells in Graves' hyperthyroidism and ophthalmopathy. TCRdb redid the calling of the multiplex PCR reads with MiXCR, one entry per CDR3 protein. Altogether 500,000 to 800,000 distinct CDR3 sequences are present, just under 45% being singletons, with the ten largest covering under 8%. The specimen was peripheral blood or thyroid tissue (not recorded which). All receptors come from an adult man with Graves' disease, either hyperthyroidism or ophthalmopathy (not recorded which). The CDR3 runs from the conserved cysteine through the conserved F or W. The D gene is left open where the match is weak. Expanded clones are given a class, and other clones once, few, many or no size at all.

j_call,v_call,d_call,clone_size,cdr3_nt,cdr3_aa
TRBJ1-1,TRBV2,TRBD1,.,TGTGCCAGCAGGACAGGGGAGGATTGGACTGAAGCTTTCTTT,CASRTGEDWTEAFF
TRBJ2-7,TRBV5-1,.,.,TGCGCCAGCAGCTTGGGAGGGCCCAACTACGAGCAGTACTTC,CASSLGGPNYEQYF
TRBJ2-7,TRBV7-9,TRBD1,.,TGCGCCAGCAGCTCATCGACAGGGCAGTACGAGCAGTACTTC,CASSSSTGQYEQYF
TRBJ1-2,TRBV5-6,.,.,TGTGCCTGGAGTTTGAGCCACTATGGCTACACCTTC,CAWSLSHYGYTF
TRBJ2-7,TRBV7-6,.,many,TGTGCCAGCAGCTTAGATCTTCGTCCCTACGAGCAGTACTTC,CASSLDLRPYEQYF
TRBJ1-2,TRBV20-1,.,once,TGCAGTGCTAGATTGACAGACCTTTATGGCTACACCTTC,CSARLTDLYGYTF
TRBJ1-4,TRBV29-1,.,many,TGCAGCGTTGTACCGGGGAGGAAGGGAGCTAATGAAAAACTGTTTTTT,CSVVPGRKGANEKLFF
TRBJ1-3,TRBV2,.,.,TGTGCCAGCAGTTCCCCCTCGGACGGCGGAAACACCATATATTTT,CASSSPSDGGNTIYF
TRBJ1-1,TRBV25-1,.,many,TGTGCCAGCAGTGAAGAGCCGACAGTGAACACTGAAGCTTTCTTT,CASSEEPTVNTEAFF
TRBJ1-2,TRBV12-3/TRBV12-4,.,.,TGTGCCAGCAGTTTCTTCTTAAACTATGGCTACACCTTC,CASSFFLNYGYTF
TRBJ1-6,TRBV7-9,.,.,TGTGCCAGCAGTCTCGGACAGAGGGCGGGAAATTCACCCCTCCACTTT,CASSLGQRAGNSPLHF
TRBJ2-5,TRBV25-1,TRBD1,many,TGTGCCAGCGTCAGACAGGGGGCTGGAGAGACCCAGTACTTC,CASVRQGAGETQYF
TRBJ1-5,TRBV12-3/TRBV12-4,TRBD1,few,TGTGCCAGCAGTTTAGCGGCAGGACAGGGGGCCTTTCATCAGCCCCAGCATTTT,CASSLAAGQGAFHQPQHF
TRBJ1-6,TRBV7-9,.,.,TGTGCCAGCAGCTCCCCGACAGCAGGCCATAATTCACCCCTCCACTTT,CASSSPTAGHNSPLHF
TRBJ1-2,TRBV25-1,TRBD1,.,TGTGCTGAAGACAGGGTGATCGCGGGAGGCTACACCTTC,CAEDRVIAGGYTF
TRBJ2-7,TRBV5-1,.,.,TGCGCCAGCAGCTTGAAGACATTCTCCTACGAGCAGTACTTC,CASSLKTFSYEQYF
TRBJ2-7,TRBV29-1,TRBD1,.,TGCAGCGTGGCCGGGACAGACGAGCAGTACTTC,CSVAGTDEQYF
TRBJ2-7,TRBV20-1,TRBD1,.,TGCAGTGCTTTGGGACAGGGGCCCTACGAGCAGTACTTC,CSALGQGPYEQYF
TRBJ1-3,TRBV12-3/TRBV12-4,TRBD1,.,TGTGCCAGCGCCCTAGATGGGACAGGTGGAAACACCATATATTTT,CASALDGTGGNTIYF
TRBJ2-6,TRBV20-1,.,.,TGCAGTGCCGCACAGGGGGCCAACGTCCTGACTTTC,CSAAQGANVLTF
TRBJ1-2,TRBV6-5,TRBD1,many,TGTGCCAGCAGTACAGGGGGTGAGGGCTACACCTTC,CASSTGGEGYTF
TRBJ2-7,TRBV7-2,.,few,TGTGCCAGCAGCGCTTATGGGGGCCACCACTACGAGCAGTACTTC,CASSAYGGHHYEQYF
TRBJ2-6,TRBV24-1,.,.,TGTGCCACCAGTGCTAGTAGGGCCGGGGCCAACGTTCTGACTTTC,CATSASRAGANVLTF
TRBJ1-6,TRBV7-2,.,.,TGTGCCAGCAGCTTAGGCTCGCAGGGCTATTCCGATTCACCCCTCCACTTT,CASSLGSQGYSDSPLHF
TRBJ1-1,TRBV2,TRBD1,few,TGTGCCAGCAGTCCCACTTGGGGAGGGGGCAACACTGAAGCTTTCTTT,CASSPTWGGGNTEAFF
TRBJ2-7,TRBV2,.,many,TGTGCCAGCAAGAACTACGAGCAGTACTTC,CASKNYEQYF
TRBJ2-7,TRBV15,.,.,TGTGCCACCAGCAGAGAGAGGGGTGGGAGTTACGAGCAGTACTTC,CATSRERGGSYEQYF
TRBJ1-2,TRBV7-2,TRBD1,.,TGTGCCTGGAGGGGACAGGGAGTCCACTATGGCTACACCTTC,CAWRGQGVHYGYTF
TRBJ1-5,TRBV7-9,TRBD1,.,TGTGCCAGCAGCTTACAGACAGGGGGCGAAATCTACGAGCATTTT,CASSLQTGGEIYEHF
TRBJ1-5,TRBV20-1,.,few,TGCAGTGCTAGAAAGGCAGTCAATCAGCCCCAGCATTTT,CSARKAVNQPQHF
TRBJ1-2,TRBV9,.,few,TGTGCCAGCAGCGCAGGAGACGGGGAGGGACATGGCTACACCTTC,CASSAGDGEGHGYTF
TRBJ2-5,TRBV7-9,TRBD2,many,TGTGCCAGCAGCCCTAGCGGGAGGCCCGACTGGACCCAGTACTTC,CASSPSGRPDWTQYF
TRBJ1-1,TRBV20-1,.,many,TGCAGTGCTAGTCGCCGGAACACTGAAGCTTTCTTT,CSASRRNTEAFF
TRBJ1-5,TRBV10-3,.,.,TGTGCCATCAGTGACGAGGCAGAAGCGGGGAATAGCAATCAGCCCCAGCATTTT,CAISDEAEAGNSNQPQHF
TRBJ2-7,TRBV20-1,.,many,TGCAGTGCTAGATCTACAGGGTTTGGCGAGCAGTACTTC,CSARSTGFGEQYF
TRBJ1-1,TRBV7-9,TRBD1,.,TGTGCCAGCAGCTTCATCCCCGGACAGGGAAGTTCGGACACTGAAGCTTTCTTT,CASSFIPGQGSSDTEAFF
TRBJ1-2,TRBV19,TRBD1,.,TGTGCCAGTAGGCAACCATCTCGGACAGGGAACTATGGCTACACCTTC,CASRQPSRTGNYGYTF
TRBJ1-4,TRBV9,TRBD1,.,TGCGCCAGCAGCCAATTTCCGGGACAGGCAACTAATGAAAAACTGTTTTTT,CASSQFPGQATNEKLFF
TRBJ1-6,TRBV20-1,.,once,TGCAGTGCCAGTAGTGAGCGGGCCAATTCACCCCTCCACTTT,CSASSERANSPLHF
TRBJ2-5,TRBV20-1,TRBD1,few,TGCAGTGCTAGAGATAGGGAAGCAGGGGGCCTGGAGACCCAGTACTTC,CSARDREAGGLETQYF